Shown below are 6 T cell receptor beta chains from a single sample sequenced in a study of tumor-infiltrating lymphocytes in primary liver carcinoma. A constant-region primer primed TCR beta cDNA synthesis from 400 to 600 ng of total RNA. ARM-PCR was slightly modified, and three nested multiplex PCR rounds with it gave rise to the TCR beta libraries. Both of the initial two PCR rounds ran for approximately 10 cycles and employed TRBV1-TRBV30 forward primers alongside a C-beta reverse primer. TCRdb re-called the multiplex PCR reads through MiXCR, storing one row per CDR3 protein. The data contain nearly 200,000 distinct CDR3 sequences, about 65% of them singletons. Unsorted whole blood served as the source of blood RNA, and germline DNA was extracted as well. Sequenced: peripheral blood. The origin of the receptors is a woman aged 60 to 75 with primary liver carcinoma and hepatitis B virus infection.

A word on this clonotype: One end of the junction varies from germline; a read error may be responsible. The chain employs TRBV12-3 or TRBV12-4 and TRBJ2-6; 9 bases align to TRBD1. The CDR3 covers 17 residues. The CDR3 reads CASSVGQGVSGASVLTF. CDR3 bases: TGTGCTAGCAGTGTGGGACAGGGAGTATCTGGGGCCAGCGTCCTGACTTTC.

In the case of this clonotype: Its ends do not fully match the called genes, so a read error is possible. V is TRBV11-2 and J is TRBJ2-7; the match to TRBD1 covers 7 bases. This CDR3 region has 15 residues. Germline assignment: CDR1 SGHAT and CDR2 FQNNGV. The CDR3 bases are TGTGCCAGTAGCTTTAAGGGACAGACGACCTACAAGCAGTACTTC. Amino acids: CASSFKGQTTYKQYF.

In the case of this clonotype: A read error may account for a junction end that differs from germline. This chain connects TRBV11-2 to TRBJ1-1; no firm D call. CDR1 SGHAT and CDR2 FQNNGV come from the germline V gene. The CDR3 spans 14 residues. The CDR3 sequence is CTSSLSRTNTEAIF. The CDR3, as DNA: TGTACCAGCAGCTTATCCCGGACTAACACTGAAGCTATCTTT.

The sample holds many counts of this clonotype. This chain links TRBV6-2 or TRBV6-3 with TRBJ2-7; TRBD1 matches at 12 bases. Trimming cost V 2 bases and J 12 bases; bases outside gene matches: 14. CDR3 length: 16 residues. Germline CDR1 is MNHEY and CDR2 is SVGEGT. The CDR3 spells CASSYLFGTGGSRWYF. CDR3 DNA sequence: TGTGCCAGCAGTTACCTTTTTGGGACAGGGGGCAGTCGTTGGTACTTC.

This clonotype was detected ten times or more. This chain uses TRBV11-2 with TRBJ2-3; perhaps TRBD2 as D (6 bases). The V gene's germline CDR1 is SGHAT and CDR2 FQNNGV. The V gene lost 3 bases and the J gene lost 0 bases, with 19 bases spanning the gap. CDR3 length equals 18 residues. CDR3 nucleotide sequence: TGTGCCAGCAGCTTTGGGTCGTGGGTAGCGGAGAGCACAGATACGCAGTATTTT. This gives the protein CASSFGSWVAESTDTQYF.

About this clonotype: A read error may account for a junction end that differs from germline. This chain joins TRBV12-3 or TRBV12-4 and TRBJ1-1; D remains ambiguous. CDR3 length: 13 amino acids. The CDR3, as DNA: TGTGCCAGCGGTTTGGGCGGGAACAATGAAGCTTTCTTT. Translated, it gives CASGLGGNNEAFF.